This T cell receptor (beta chain) was identified during a study of graft-versus-host responses after intestinal transplantation (dated by TCRdb to the early 2020s). Broadly, across the study: Multivisceral, liver-intestinal, or isolated intestinal transplants were received by the recipients. All recipients received anti-thymocyte globulin induction followed by maintenance tacrolimus and steroids for around 3 years. Bulk TCR-beta CDR3 sequencing was used to track graft-versus-host and host-versus-graft alloreactive T cell clones in the graft, circulation and bone marrow after intestinal transplantation. Alloreactive clones were identified by sequencing pre-transplant mixed lymphocyte reaction products and comparing them with unstimulated pre-transplant donor and recipient T cells. The cohort enrolled 24 intestinal transplant recipients, one of whom was a retransplant, and a few patients without pretransplant specimens were excluded. Donor T cell macrochimerism was defined as a peak of at least 4% donor T cells among recipient peripheral blood mononuclear cells. Rather than being sequenced by the commercial service, samples from three later patients were sequenced in-house on an Illumina MiSeq and processed with MiXCR. What the authors observed across the whole study: In patients with donor T cell macrochimerism, the allografts had high GvH to HvG T cell clonal ratios. Peak levels of circulating GvH clones were associated with declines in HvG clones early after transplant. GvH clones were detected in recipient bone marrow, and some appeared earlier in ileal mucosa or blood, consistent with an intestinal mucosal origin. Conclusions were limited by the relatively low number and heterogeneity of intestinal transplant patients.

Regarding this clone: Its antigen specificity is not known. No quality values exist for individual bases; no much larger clone is one base distant.

What this sample's time point label stands for: cells obtained before transplantation from donor or recipient. CD3+CD4+ and CD3+CD8+ populations were FACS-sorted from unstimulated pre-transplant donor and recipient cells taken from spleen or lymph nodes. The library was made by the immunoSEQ multiplex PCR assay. In most patients, genomic DNA was isolated using the Qiagen DNeasy Blood and Tissue Kit and sent frozen to Adaptive Biotechnologies for TCR sequencing. High-throughput TCR-beta CDR3 sequencing of genomic DNA from most patients was performed by Adaptive Biotechnologies. The study's own analysis went as follows. TCR sequencing data for over 15 patients were retrieved from Adaptive's ImmunoSEQ software; three other patients were processed with MiXCR and VDJtools. CD4 versus CD8 sorting errors were corrected by removing sequences found in both subsets at a frequency ratio below 5:1. CDR3 nucleotide sequences shared by donor and recipient were removed because the origin of these sequences could not be assigned. At least 2-fold expansion over unstimulated cells and a minimum CFSE-low frequency of 0.002% (template counts) or 0.001% (read counts) were required for clones to be classified as alloreactive. Mappable clones were those detected in sequenced pre-transplant spleen, lymph node, or MLR CFSE-low populations of the donor or recipient. The cumulative frequency of alloreactive clones was calculated as a percentage of all sequences, weighted by copy number. TCRdb provides this immuneACCESS table in a form limited to in-frame rearrangements. Some clones are lacking; in checked studies, under half of them reflect an unresolved V gene, and why the rest are absent is not known. Clone size and V and J calls were adopted from that table, with D and trimming inferred from the DNA. The sample table records tens of thousands of clones; about 91% of these occur just once. Approximately 0.5% of the sample rests with the top ten.

The clonotype comes from a human donor who received an intestinal transplant. Material: unstimulated CD8+ T cells sorted from spleen or lymph node cells, obtained before intestinal transplant.

The CDR3 protein is CASSFLMTVAGELFF. The DNA sequence follows: TGTGCCAGCAGCTTCCTGATGACTGTAGCCGGGGAGCTGTTTTTT. This receptor chain uses TRBV7-8 and TRBJ2-2; there is no confident call for the D gene. Between the V and J ends, shortened by 3 bases and 6 bases respectively, the junction contains 14 bases. CDR1 SGHVS and CDR2 FQNEAQ are derived from the germline V gene. The CDR3, cysteine through phenylalanine, is 15 amino acids long. CDR3 DNA only is kept here, 45 bases in frame from base 1.